This T cell receptor beta chain derives from a study of CD8+CD57+ T cells in acquired aplastic anemia. Study in general: An average of about 3.2 ug of DNA was obtained from sorted CD4+ and CD8+ cells. There were about 11 million reads, on average, for CD4+ cells from healthy donors.

Investigators profiled TCR beta VDJ and CDR3 from genomic DNA template. MiXCR was run by TCRdb on the reads, yielding one entry per CDR3 protein. The sample contains some 120,000 distinct CDR3 sequences, roughly 50% of which appear only once. Germline trimming cut 10 bases from V and 4 bases from J; bases unmatched to any gene: 11. Per germline, CDR1 ENHRY and CDR2 SYGVKD. The CDR3 has 16 amino acids. The sequence came from a human donor in good health, serving as a control. The gene calls are TRBV10-3 and TRBJ2-5, with 14 nucleotides matching TRBD2. The specimen sequenced was sorted CD4+, CD8+, or CD8+CD57+ T cells (not recorded which) from PBMCs. CDR3 protein: CATSAGLAGARETQYF. CDR3 DNA sequence: TGTGCCACCTCGGCGGGACTAGCGGGGGCCAGAGAGACCCAGTACTTC.